The next 14 T cell receptor beta chains were all read from a single sample in a study of shared clonotypes between healthy human individuals. This table comes from immunoSEQ multiplex PCR, and its TCRdb copy is limited to in-frame clones, with some not included. The data contain some 900,000 clones, around three quarters of them singletons. Sample: memory CD4+ T cells sorted from blood. Subset specified: CD45RA-negative fraction. These receptors all stem from a man in his late teens or twenties in good health.

The genes are TRBV15 and TRBJ1-5; D gene ambiguous. This CDR3 contains 20 residues. Germline values: CDR1 LNHNV, CDR2 YYDKDF (reference sequence). V gave up 0 bases and J gave up 4 bases, with 25 bases separating them. In nucleotides, the CDR3 is TGTGCCACCAGCAGAGATGGTTTCATGGGCCTCGATACCGAAAATCAGCCCCAGCATTTT. Protein sequence: CATSRDGFMGLDTENQPQHF.

V usage is TRBV5-6 and J usage is TRBJ2-6; D not resolved. The CDR3 consists of 15 residues. V lost 0 bases and J lost 3, with 7 bases in between. Looked up from germline, CDR1 is SGHDT and CDR2 is YYEEEE. Here the CDR3 DNA reads TGTGCCAGCAGCTTGGAGTGGCTTGGGGCCAACGTCCTGACTTTC. Protein sequence: CASSLEWLGANVLTF. Using reference TRBV5-6 and TRBJ2-6 for the parts outside the CDR3, the full variable domain is DAGVTQSPTHLIKTRGQQVTLRCSPKSGHDTVSWYQQALGQGPQFIFQYYEEEERQRGNFPDRFSGHQFPNYSSELNVNALLLGDSALYLCASSLEWLGANVLTFGAGSRLTVL.

This chain uses TRBV5-6 with TRBJ2-7; D is possibly TRBD2 (6 bases). The V end lost 7 bases, the J end lost 3 bases, and 8 bases lay between the germline ends. In germline, CDR1 is SGHDT, CDR2 YYEEEE. The CDR3 is 11 amino acids. DNA of the CDR3: TGTGCCAGCGGGAGGAACTACGAGCAGTACTTC. Translated: CASGRNYEQYF. Filled out from reference TRBV5-6 and TRBJ2-7, the complete variable domain reads DAGVTQSPTHLIKTRGQQVTLRCSPKSGHDTVSWYQQALGQGPQFIFQYYEEEERQRGNFPDRFSGHQFPNYSSELNVNALLLGDSALYLCASGRNYEQYFGPGTRLTVT.

This rearrangement joins TRBV7-6 to TRBJ2-1; tentatively, D is TRBD2 (5 bases). This CDR3 region has 14 residues. Trimming took 6 bases from V and 3 from J, leaving 12 bases between them. Germline CDR1 SGHVS, CDR2 FNYEAQ. CDR3 nucleotides: TGTGCCAGCAGTCTAGGACTGGTCTACAATGAGCAGTTCTTC. It encodes CASSLGLVYNEQFF.

The chain recombines TRBV30 with TRBJ2-2, with D hard to call. CDR1 and CDR2 from the germline V gene are GTSNPN and SVGIG (reference sequence). The ends were cut back, 5 bases at V and 0 bases at J, with 4 bases in the middle. This CDR3 is built from 12 residues. In DNA form, the CDR3 reads TGTGCCTGGGCCCCGAACACCGGGGAGCTGTTTTTT. It is translated as CAWAPNTGELFF.

The chain combines TRBV14 with TRBJ1-2, with D hard to call. This CDR3 comprises 14 residues. The germline CDR1 and CDR2 sequences are SGHDN and FVKESK. The V end was cut by 4 bases, the J end by 2 bases, with 11 bases between. CDR3 bases: TGTGCCAGCAGCCCACTCGGGCAGAACTATGGCTACACCTTC. Amino acids: CASSPLGQNYGYTF.

The J gene is TRBJ2-5, the V gene TRBV28; 8 nucleotides match TRBD1. V was pared by 6 bases and J by 4 bases, with 7 bases of the junction left unmatched. Germline CDR1 is MDHEN and CDR2 is SYDVKM. The CDR3 loop spans 14 amino acids. The CDR3 region has the DNA TGTGCCAGCAGCACAACAGGGGGAGGAGAGACCCAGTACTTC. It translates to CASSTTGGGETQYF.

The gene calls are TRBV7-2 and TRBJ2-7; D is undetermined. The V end was cut by 0 bases, the J end by 6 bases, with 12 bases between. The CDR3 spans 14 residues. Germline V gene data show CDR1 as SGHTA and CDR2 as FQGNSA. The CDR3 coding sequence is TGTGCCAGCAGCTTAGCGCTTGGCGCTCGCGAGCAGTACTTC. This gives the protein CASSLALGAREQYF.

The V gene is TRBV10-3, the J gene TRBJ2-7, with 9 bases that match TRBD2. Per the germline V gene, CDR1 is ENHRY and CDR2 is SYGVKD. The CDR3 is 14 residues long. V lost 6 bases and J lost 7; bases outside the gene matches: 10. The CDR3 region has the DNA TGTGCCATCAGGGGGTCTAGCGGGATTGGAGAGCAGTACTTC. Translation: CAIRGSSGIGEQYF.

The CDR3 DNA is TGTGCCAGCAACTTACTAATCAATGAAAAACTGTTTTTT. It translates to CASNLLINEKLFF. The chain employs TRBV28 and TRBJ1-4; D uncertain. V lost 7 bases and J 5 bases, leaving 11 bases between the germline ends. The germline V gene encodes CDR1 MDHEN and CDR2 SYDVKM. The CDR3 spans 13 residues.

V and J are TRBV5-1 and TRBJ1-2; possibly TRBD1 for D (6 bases). CDR1 and CDR2 (germline): SGHRS, YFSETQ. V lost 4 bases, J lost 5 bases, and 18 bases lay in between. The CDR3 length is 15 residues. The CDR3, as DNA: TGCGCCAGCAGCCTGGATGCAGGACAGAAATATGGCTACACCTTC. This sequence encodes CASSLDAGQKYGYTF.

With regard to this clone: Other nucleotide sequences from this sample produce the same CDR3. V gene TRBV13 combines with J gene TRBJ2-5; D gene ambiguous. With 0 bases removed from V and 4 bases from J, the gap between germline ends came to 6 bases. The CDR3 length is 13 residues. Germline CDR1 PRHDT, CDR2 FYEKMQ (reference sequence). CDR3 in DNA: TGTGCCAGCAGCTTAGGCGGAAGAGAGACCCAGTACTTC. Amino acids: CASSLGGRETQYF.

The J gene is TRBJ2-1, the V gene TRBV7-8; perhaps TRBD1 as D (6 bases). V was clipped by 6 bases and J by 4 bases, with 22 bases between them. The germline gives CDR1 SGHVS, CDR2 FQNEAQ. CDR3 length: 17 residues. The CDR3 DNA sequence: TGTGCCAGCAGTTTTCCGCAGGGGTCCTCAATTTACAATGAGCAGTTCTTC. This encodes CASSFPQGSSIYNEQFF.

The chain recombines TRBV12-2 with TRBJ2-5; whether TRBD1, the table's D call, matches the DNA was not checked. TRBV12-2 is noted as a pseudogene. The CDR3 loop spans 14 amino acids. CDR3 amino acids: CASRLGGQEETQYF. DNA of the CDR3: TGTGCAAGTCGCTTAGGGGGACAGGAAGAGACCCAGTACTTC.